This entry is about one T cell receptor (beta chain). Its antigen is not identified. The entry originates in a study of CD8 T cells in ankylosing spondylitis. Whole-study findings and limits: Researchers reportedly found disease-linked clones significantly enriched in matched ankylosing spondylitis synovial fluid. With a CD8+ phenotype, disease-linked clones were relatively rare in peripheral blood. Within ankylosing spondylitis blood, a TCR beta motif made up of seven to nine highly homologous variants appeared to be characteristic.

Using quantitative 5'-RACE with molecular barcodes, the authors made TCR beta libraries. TCRdb re-derived calls from the 5' RACE reads in MiXCR, one entry per CDR3 protein. The sample holds about 700,000 distinct CDR3 sequences, around 17% seen once. V shed 6 bases and J 3 bases; nucleotides not matched to a gene: 5. Per germline, CDR1 SNHLY and CDR2 FYNNEI. The CDR3 covers 15 residues. Sequencing used blood, either unsorted or a sorted T cell fraction (not recorded which). This chain connects TRBV2 to TRBJ2-3; 11 bases agree with TRBD2. The source of this sequence is a male donor with ankylosing spondylitis. CDR3: CASSEGLAATDTQYF. CDR3 in DNA: TGTGCCAGCAGCGAGGGACTAGCGGCGACAGATACGCAGTATTTT.